Listed below are T cell receptor beta chains from one sample, sequenced in a study of CD8+CD57+ T cells in acquired aplastic anemia. MiXCR was run by TCRdb on the reads, yielding one entry per CDR3 protein. In the table there are roughly 61,000 distinct CDR3 sequences, 45% to 70% of which are singletons. The source material was sorted CD4+, CD8+, or CD8+CD57+ T cells (not recorded which) from PBMCs. These receptors all stem from a human donor in good health, serving as a control. Both conserved end residues are part of each CDR3. A D gene is named only where the DNA matches it firmly. Clone size is not always given. Where it is, it says once, few, many or a class for expanded clones.

TRBV6-5	TRBJ1-2	many	NA	TGTGCCAGTCGGACAGAGTCGTATGGCTACACCTTC	CASRTESYGYTF
TRBV2	TRBJ2-4	many	TRBD2	TGTGCCAGCAGCCCTACTAGCGGGACTCTTAGAAACATTCAGTACTTC	CASSPTSGTLRNIQYF
TRBV10-3	TRBJ1-1	NA	TRBD1	TGTGCCATCAGTGACCTAACAGGGGGCCCCAACACTGAAGCTTTCTTT	CAISDLTGGPNTEAFF
TRBV5-1	TRBJ2-5	many	TRBD2	TGCGCCAGCAGCTTGTTTGGGGGAGGGACGGTAGAGACCCAGTACTTC	CASSLFGGGTVETQYF
TRBV7-9	TRBJ1-1	NA	NA	TGTGCCAGCAGCGAGCGGGGAGCGACGGGAAAGGCTTTCTTT	CASSERGATGKAFF
TRBV15	TRBJ2-7	NA	TRBD2	TGTGCCACCAGCAGAGACAAAAGCGGGGGATACGAGCAGTACTTC	CATSRDKSGGYEQYF
TRBV19	TRBJ2-3	NA	NA	TGTGCCAGTAGTACACGGGGCGCAGATACGCAGTATTTT	CASSTRGADTQYF
TRBV2	TRBJ2-5	NA	TRBD1	TGTACCAGCACCCCGGGACAGGGGGCGGGAGAGACCCAGTACTTC	CTSTPGQGAGETQYF
TRBV15	TRBJ2-1	medium-sized	NA	TGTGCCACCAGCTCTGATGACGGGAGCTCCTACAATGAGCAGTTCTTC	CATSSDDGSSYNEQFF
TRBV19	TRBJ1-1	NA	TRBD1	TGTGCCAGTAGTTCGGGACAGGTTAAGGTGACTGAAGCTTTCTTT	CASSSGQVKVTEAFF
TRBV9	TRBJ2-3	once	NA	TGTGCCAGCAGCGTATGGCGGGATACGCAGTATTTT	CASSVWRDTQYF